This entry features one T cell receptor (beta chain) sequence. The data are from a study of OX40 agonist ivuxolimab in advanced cancers. In germline, CDR1 is MNHEY, CDR2 SMNVEV (reference sequence). CDR3 length: 14 amino acids. After removal of 3 bases from V and 2 bases from J, the junction contained 4 bases not matched to a gene. Here immunoSEQ multiplex PCR was the method, and the copy in TCRdb shows in-frame clones only, minus some. The sample has tens of thousands of clones; approximately 86% are singletons. The source of this sequence is an adult with an advanced solid tumor such as melanoma, head and neck, liver or kidney cancer. The sequenced sample was CD4+ or CD8+ T cells sorted from blood, obtained in a trial of the OX40 agonist ivuxolimab. The V gene is TRBV27, the J gene TRBJ2-7, with 7 bases that match TRBD2. CDR3 bases: TGTGCCAGCAGTTTTGAGCGGGACCCCTACGAGCAGTACTTC. Translated, it gives CASSFERDPYEQYF.